This T cell receptor (beta chain) was documented in a study of blood T cell repertoires in COVID-19. For the study at large: Samples came from the United States, Italy and Spain, spanning acute and convalescent COVID-19. Sources were T cells, B-cell-depleted T cells, or PBMCs; the material itself was cDNA or gDNA.

Authors' methods: Amplification with reference gene primers provided the estimates of nucleated cell counts. Generated by immunoSEQ multiplex PCR, the TCRdb table keeps only in-frame clones and is missing some. Clone size and the V and J calls come from that table; the DNA yielded D and trimming. The table includes roughly 190,000 clones, roughly three quarters detected once. This clone was observed a single time. Germline V gene data show CDR1 as LNHDA and CDR2 as SQIVND (reference sequence). J was trimmed by 6 bases and V by 4 bases; bases with no gene match: 11. The CDR3 is made up of 18 amino acids.

Sequencing was done on a sample of peripheral blood. J is TRBJ2-1 and V is TRBV19; 14 bases match TRBD2. The source of this sequence is a woman in her forties or fifties with active or convalescent COVID-19. The DNA of the CDR3 is TGTGCCAGTAGTAAGACTAGCGGGAGGGCCCGAATTAGCAATGAGCAGTTCTTC. As protein: CASSKTSGRARISNEQFF. The full variable domain, in which reference TRBV19 and TRBJ2-1 provide the parts outside the CDR3, is DGGITQSPKYLFRKEGQNVTLSCEQNLNHDAMYWYRQDPGQGLRLIYYSQIVNDFQKGDIAEGYSVSREKKESFPLTVTSAQKNPTAFYLCASSKTSGRARISNEQFFGPGTRLTVL.